This TCR beta chain was recorded in a study of blood T cell repertoires in COVID-19. The protocol was immunoSEQ multiplex PCR, while the TCRdb copy is restricted to in-frame clones and leaves out a portion. Altogether 150,000 to 250,000 clones are present, approximately 83% being singletons, with the ten largest covering around 7.5%. Germline V gene data show CDR1 as SGHNT and CDR2 as YYREEE (reference sequence). The CDR3 is made up of 12 amino acids. The ends lost 4 bases at V and 14 bases at J; junction bases unmatched: 7. The chain joins TRBV5-4 to TRBJ1-4; 8 nucleotides align to TRBD1. Specimen: PBMCs or T cells enriched from blood (not recorded which). The sequence was collected from a man aged 35-49 years who had recovered from COVID-19. CDR3 in amino acids: CASSATGGKLFF. The CDR3 DNA reads as TGTGCCAGCAGCGCTACAGGGGGGAAGCTGTTTTTT. Looking up the rest from reference TRBV5-4 and TRBJ1-4 gives the full variable domain: ETGVTQSPTHLIKTRGQQVTLRCSSQSGHNTVSWYQQALGQGPQFIFQYYREEENGRGNFPPRFSGLQFPNYSSELNVNALELDDSALYLCASSATGGKLFFGSGTQLSVL.